These T cell receptor beta chains were read from a single sample in a study of blood T cell repertoires in COVID-19. Assay used: immunoSEQ multiplex PCR; TCRdb lists only in-frame clones, some missing. Of 200,000 to 250,000 clones in the sample, 75% to 95% were seen once. The sample comprised PBMCs or T cells enriched from blood (not recorded which). The receptors were gathered from a woman under 30 who had recovered from COVID-19. CDR3s include the opening cysteine and the closing phenylalanine or tryptophan. The D gene is left open where the match is weak. Only part of the rows carry a size: once, few, many, or a class if the clone is expanded.

len	d_gene	abundance	v_gene	j_gene	CDR3aa	CDR3nt
13	TRBD1	.	TRBV18	TRBJ2-7	CASSPGQKYEQYF	TGTGCCAGCTCACCGGGACAGAAGTACGAGCAGTACTTC
15	.	once	TRBV11-2	TRBJ2-1	CASSLSGGDYNEQFF	TGTGCCAGCAGCTTATCTGGGGGCGACTACAATGAGCAGTTCTTC
13	.	once	TRBV4-2	TRBJ1-5	CASSQDVAQPQHF	TGTGCCAGCAGCCAAGACGTAGCCCAGCCCCAGCATTTT
16	.	.	TRBV7-8	TRBJ1-1	CASSLGIIPGGTEAFF	TGTGCCAGCAGCTTAGGAATTATCCCAGGAGGCACTGAAGCTTTCTTT
13	.	.	TRBV19	TRBJ1-1	CASSSGMNTEAFF	TGTGCCAGTTCAAGCGGTATGAACACTGAAGCTTTCTTT
17	TRBD1	.	TRBV3-1/TRBV3-2	TRBJ1-2	CASSQFKKDRGNYGYTF	TGTGCCAGCAGCCAGTTTAAAAAGGACAGGGGAAACTATGGCTACACCTTC
17	TRBD1	few	TRBV9	TRBJ1-3	CASSPRTGALSGNTIYF	TGTGCCAGCAGCCCGCGGACAGGGGCTCTGTCTGGAAACACCATATATTTT
12	.	.	TRBV12-3/TRBV12-4	TRBJ1-5	CASKGGNQPQHF	TGTGCCAGCAAAGGGGGAAATCAGCCCCAGCATTTT
14	.	.	TRBV7-9	TRBJ1-1	CASSSTGSNTEAFF	TGTGCCAGCAGCTCAACCGGGAGTAACACTGAAGCTTTCTTT
17	TRBD2	once	TRBV4-1	TRBJ2-3	CASSHPKPGLGTDTQYF	TGCGCCAGCAGCCACCCAAAACCGGGACTAGGAACAGATACGCAGTATTTT
16	TRBD1	.	TRBV28	TRBJ2-4	CASSSPPQGARNIQYF	TGTGCCAGCAGTTCCCCCCCACAGGGGGCAAGAAACATTCAGTACTTC
18	.	few	TRBV7-2	TRBJ1-6	CASSLAFGRGGRNSPLHF	TGTGCCAGCAGCTTAGCATTTGGGCGGGGAGGGAGGAATTCACCCCTCCACTTT
13	.	few	TRBV7-9	TRBJ2-7	CASSLDGFYEQYF	TGTGCCAGCAGCCTAGACGGGTTCTACGAGCAGTACTTC
15	.	.	TRBV18	TRBJ2-5	CASSPQRVLQETQYF	TGTGCCAGCTCACCTCAGCGGGTCCTCCAAGAGACCCAGTACTTC
11	.	.	TRBV20-1	TRBJ2-5	CSAKKGETQYF	TGCAGTGCTAAGAAGGGGGAGACCCAGTACTTC
15	TRBD2	.	TRBV10-3	TRBJ2-2	CAISSGLADTGELFF	TGTGCCATCAGTTCCGGACTAGCGGACACCGGGGAGCTGTTTTTT
13	.	.	TRBV18	TRBJ1-2	CASSPDSSPGYTF	TGTGCCAGCTCACCAGACAGCTCCCCAGGCTACACCTTC
15	TRBD2	once	TRBV7-7	TRBJ2-1	CASSKLAGSGNEQFF	TGTGCTAGCAGCAAACTAGCGGGTTCCGGGAATGAGCAGTTCTTC
15	.	.	TRBV18	TRBJ1-4	CASSGARATNEKLFF	TGTGCCAGCTCAGGGGCCCGAGCGACTAATGAAAAACTGTTTTTT
17	.	.	TRBV11-3	TRBJ1-4	CASSPHGRGNRNEKLFF	TGTGCCAGCAGCCCCCACGGGCGGGGCAACCGAAATGAAAAACTGTTTTTT
13	.	few	TRBV18	TRBJ1-4	CASSPVRDEKLFF	TGTGCCAGCTCACCAGTCAGGGATGAAAAACTGTTTTTT
14	TRBD1	once	TRBV6-5	TRBJ1-2	CASREIGQGGGYTF	TGTGCCAGCAGGGAGATCGGACAGGGTGGTGGCTACACCTTC
17	TRBD1	.	TRBV28	TRBJ1-1	CASSLPGQATLDTEAFF	TGTGCCAGCAGTTTACCGGGACAGGCAACCCTGGACACTGAAGCTTTCTTT
15	.	.	TRBV5-8	TRBJ1-6	CASSLGAYYNSPLHF	TGTGCCAGCAGCTTAGGGGCGTACTATAATTCACCCCTCCACTTT
13	.	.	TRBV3-1/TRBV3-2	TRBJ2-2	CASGTLVAGELFF	TGTGCCAGCGGGACTCTGGTTGCCGGGGAGCTGTTTTTT
13	TRBD2	.	TRBV3-1/TRBV3-2	TRBJ2-2	CASSHWTSGELFF	TGTGCCAGCAGCCATTGGACTAGCGGGGAGCTGTTTTTT
13	TRBD1	.	TRBV5-4	TRBJ1-5	CASSLGQGQPQHF	TGTGCCAGCAGCTTGGGACAGGGTCAGCCCCAGCATTTT
17	.	.	TRBV6-2/TRBV6-3	TRBJ1-1	CASSYGLDTGFDTEAFF	TGTGCCAGCAGTTACGGCTTGGACACTGGCTTTGACACTGAAGCTTTCTTT
13	.	once	TRBV10-3	TRBJ1-1	CAISEQAGTEAFF	TGTGCCATCAGTGAGCAGGCAGGCACTGAAGCTTTCTTT
12	.	.	TRBV6-5	TRBJ2-7	CASSYTGNEQYF	TGTGCCAGCAGTTACACAGGGAACGAGCAGTACTTC
13	.	.	TRBV18	TRBJ1-5	CASSPGRGQPQHF	TGTGCCAGCTCACCGGGCCGGGGACAGCCCCAGCATTTT
15	TRBD1	.	TRBV6-5	TRBJ2-1	CASSYSGQGTYEQFF	TGTGCCAGCAGTTACAGTGGACAGGGGACCTATGAGCAGTTCTTC
13	.	.	TRBV18	TRBJ2-1	CASSPRSRVEQFF	TGTGCCAGCTCACCACGGAGCAGGGTTGAGCAGTTCTTC
13	TRBD2	.	TRBV6-5	TRBJ2-7	CASGEGSSYEQYF	TGTGCCAGCGGGGAGGGGAGCTCCTACGAGCAGTACTTC
19	TRBD2	.	TRBV4-3	TRBJ2-3	CASSQERTSGGVITDTQYF	TGCGCCAGCAGCCAAGAACGTACTAGCGGGGGCGTTATCACAGATACGCAGTATTTT
16	.	.	TRBV3-1/TRBV3-2	TRBJ2-3	CASSQGVGVVTDTQYF	TGTGCCAGCAGCCAAGGAGTCGGGGTTGTTACAGATACGCAGTATTTT
14	.	.	TRBV5-6	TRBJ2-3	CASSLGISTDTQYF	TGTGCCAGCAGCTTGGGTATTAGCACAGATACGCAGTATTTT
14	.	once	TRBV2	TRBJ1-1	CASSLLASNTEAFF	TGTGCCAGCAGTCTACTCGCATCAAACACTGAAGCTTTCTTT
19	TRBD1	.	TRBV7-8	TRBJ2-2	CASRKTLRPGQGYSGELFF	TGTGCCAGCAGGAAAACCCTCCGGCCGGGACAGGGTTATTCCGGGGAGCTGTTTTTT
14	.	.	TRBV5-1	TRBJ2-4	CASSSGGPKNIQYF	TGCGCCAGCAGCTCGGGGGGCCCCAAAAACATTCAGTACTTC
14	.	.	TRBV27	TRBJ2-7	CASSPSTDSYEQYF	TGTGCCAGCAGTCCATCGACAGATTCCTACGAGCAGTACTTC
15	.	.	TRBV28	TRBJ1-1	CASSPGASETTEAFF	TGTGCCAGCAGTCCAGGCGCCTCCGAAACCACTGAAGCTTTCTTT
14	.	.	TRBV10-3	TRBJ1-1	CAISDEQGNTEAFF	TGTGCCATCAGTGATGAACAGGGAAACACTGAAGCTTTCTTT
16	.	.	TRBV5-1	TRBJ2-3	CASSRAPTTGTDTQYF	TGCGCCAGCAGCCGGGCACCTACCACGGGGACAGATACGCAGTATTTT
13	.	.	TRBV19	TRBJ1-1	CASRWGGSTEAFF	TGTGCCAGTAGGTGGGGCGGAAGCACTGAAGCTTTCTTT
15	.	.	TRBV2	TRBJ1-6	CASSAQGHQGSPLHF	TGTGCCAGCAGTGCCCAGGGACATCAAGGTTCACCCCTCCACTTT
16	TRBD2	.	TRBV5-4	TRBJ2-3	CASSLVGTRSADTQYF	TGTGCCAGCAGCTTGGTGGGGACTAGAAGCGCAGATACGCAGTATTTT
14	TRBD1	.	TRBV2	TRBJ1-5	CASSDGRGYQPQHF	TGTGCCAGCAGTGATGGCAGGGGGTATCAGCCCCAGCATTTT
14	TRBD1	.	TRBV10-2	TRBJ1-4	CASSGQGGFEKLFF	TGCGCCAGCAGTGGGCAGGGGGGATTTGAAAAACTGTTTTTT
13	.	.	TRBV6-1	TRBJ1-2	CASSESGLYGYTF	TGTGCCAGCAGTGAGTCAGGCCTCTATGGCTACACCTTC
15	.	.	TRBV29-1	TRBJ1-3	CSASSGFQAGNTIYF	TGCAGCGCCTCATCGGGGTTCCAAGCTGGAAACACCATATATTTT
17	.	.	TRBV6-2/TRBV6-3	TRBJ2-1	CASSYSVSSGLFYEQFF	TGTGCCAGCAGTTACTCGGTATCCAGCGGGTTGTTTTATGAGCAGTTCTTC
13	.	.	TRBV19	TRBJ1-1	CASSIGQNTEAFF	TGTGCCAGTAGTATCGGACAGAACACTGAAGCTTTCTTT
14	.	.	TRBV10-1	TRBJ2-1	CASSESAGGDEQFF	TGCGCCAGCAGTGAGTCGGCAGGAGGCGATGAGCAGTTCTTC
14	.	.	TRBV11-1	TRBJ1-1	CASSFSGPNTEAFF	TGTGCCAGCAGCTTCTCAGGCCCGAACACTGAAGCTTTCTTT
15	TRBD2	.	TRBV11-1	TRBJ2-2	CASSSTSGRAGELFF	TGTGCCAGCAGCTCGACTAGCGGGAGGGCCGGGGAGCTGTTTTTT